The present T cell receptor (beta chain) was sequenced within a study of cytomegalovirus exposure and HLA in healthy donors. Study-wide findings and caveats: For most TCR beta V segments, an earlier analysis put the productive rate at about 90% or about 30% of the time. In a later analysis, 15,000 to 20,000 TCR beta sequences were associated with HLA alleles at 0.05 false discovery rate. Relative to equally common others, HLA-associated TCR beta chains showed greater clonal expansion in a later analysis.

There are 16 residues in the CDR3. Trimming took 1 base from V and 0 from J; bases not matched to a gene: 3. Germline lookup yields CDR1 LGHNA and CDR2 YSLEER. Amplification used 60 Vbeta primers and 13 Jbeta primers. Authors' methods: Later work found tens of millions of unique TCR beta chains, with approximately 12 million shared. Measured with immunoSEQ multiplex PCR; TCRdb has only the in-frame clones, and not every one. D and trimming were read from the DNA, whereas the V and J calls and clone size are those reported in that table. The sample data list around 88,000 clones. This clone is identified as medium-sized (0.01 to 0.1%) from frequency. What it binds is not known.

This chain connects TRBV4-3 to TRBJ1-3; 7 positions match TRBD1. The sequence came from a girl aged 10 to 17 in good health and CMV-seropositive. The sequenced sample consisted of PBMCs. CDR3 DNA sequence: TGCGCCAGCAGCCAAGGGAGGACAGGCTCTGGAAACACCATATATTTT. Translation: CASSQGRTGSGNTIYF.